Sequencing of this T cell receptor beta chain was carried out in a study of blood T cell repertoires in COVID-19. Original processing methods: Counts of nucleated cells, estimated from reference gene primer amplification, were obtained. Using immunoSEQ multiplex PCR, the repertoire was profiled, and TCRdb retains in-frame clones only, with some absent. V and J calls and clone size are as listed in that table; D and trimming were resolved from the DNA. The sample includes hundreds of thousands of clones, roughly 89% seen only once; the top ten take 1.4%. The CDR3 contains 13 residues. Germline V gene sequence: CDR1 SGHVS, CDR2 FQNEAQ.

The rearrangement uses TRBV7-8 and TRBJ2-1; perhaps TRBD2 as D (6 bases). Sequenced material: peripheral blood. The TCR originated in a woman aged 30 to 39 with active or convalescent COVID-19. For the CDR3, the DNA is TGTGCGACCACCGGGGGCTCCTACAATGAGCAGTTCTTC. Its protein product is CATTGGSYNEQFF.